The 19 T cell receptor beta chains below all came from one sample that was sequenced in a study of blood T cell repertoires in COVID-19. Some clones are missing from TCRdb's copy, which holds only in-frame ones; the method was immunoSEQ multiplex PCR. The sample consists of over 200,000 clones, roughly 76% of them appearing once. The specimen was peripheral blood. The receptors were sampled from a human donor in a cohort sampled during active COVID-19.

This chain connects TRBV28 to TRBJ2-7, with TRBD2 matching over 16 bases. Germline loops: CDR1 MDHEN, CDR2 SYDVKM. V lost 5 bases, J lost 1 base, and 5 bases stayed unmatched. This CDR3 region has 17 residues. CDR3 nucleotides: TGTGCCAGCAGTGGGACTAGCGGGAGGGTAAATTCCTACGAGCAGTACTTC. This encodes CASSGTSGRVNSYEQYF.

The CDR3 nucleotides are TGTGCCTGGAGTTTCGGACAGGGGCTAGGGTCACCCCTCCACTTT. Its protein product is CAWSFGQGLGSPLHF. V gene TRBV30 combines with J gene TRBJ1-6; 9 bases map to TRBD1. Trimming took 2 bases from V and 10 from J; bases not matched to a gene: 9. There are 15 residues in the CDR3. Per the germline V gene, CDR1 is GTSNPN and CDR2 is SVGIG (reference sequence).

This rearrangement joins TRBV27 to TRBJ1-1, with D tentatively TRBD1 (6 bases). The CDR3 extends over 16 amino acids. In germline, CDR1 is MNHEY, CDR2 SMNVEV (reference sequence). Deletions cut 2 bases from V and 3 bases from J, with 16 bases between. The CDR3 region is CASSLVVGGWDTEAFF. In DNA, the CDR3 is TGTGCCAGCAGTTTAGTGGTTGGGGGCTGGGACACTGAAGCTTTCTTT.

The chain combines TRBV5-1 with TRBJ1-3; tentatively, D is TRBD1 (6 bases). Germline CDR1 SGHRS, CDR2 YFSETQ. There are 14 residues in the CDR3. The V and J ends lost 4 bases and 1 base respectively, with 9 bases between them. The CDR3 nucleotides are TGCGCCAGCAGCGGGGGGGCGTCTGGAAACACCATATATTTT. Its protein product is CASSGGASGNTIYF.

The J gene is TRBJ2-3, the V gene TRBV27, with TRBD2 matching over 9 bases. Germline CDR1 reads MNHEY; CDR2 reads SMNVEV (reference sequence). This CDR3 has 16 residues. Trimming removed 3 bases from V and 0 bases from J; junction bases left unmatched: 4. CDR3 bases: TGTGCCAGCAGTTTGCCTAGCGGGAAGAGCACAGATACGCAGTATTTT. Its translation is CASSLPSGKSTDTQYF.

The table lists this clone with a few counts. The chain is built from TRBV28 and TRBJ2-3; 9 nucleotides align to TRBD1. Germline CDR1 reads MDHEN; CDR2 reads SYDVKM. V shed 4 bases, J shed 8 bases, and the junction held 10 bases outside the gene matches. The CDR3 length is 15 residues. CDR3 in DNA: TGTGCCAGCAGTTCTAGGGACAGGGAAATAGGTACGCAGTATTTT. Amino acids: CASSSRDREIGTQYF.

The chain has TRBV27 and TRBJ2-6; D remains unclear. Germline CDR1 MNHEY, CDR2 SMNVEV (reference sequence). V gave up 1 base and J gave up 0 bases, with 13 bases separating them. The CDR3 has 18 residues. In DNA form, the CDR3 reads TGTGCCAGCAGTTTATTCGGCAGGCCTTTCTCTGGGGCCAACGTCCTGACTTTC. It translates to CASSLFGRPFSGANVLTF.

The count of this clone is one. V and J are TRBV5-1 and TRBJ2-5; D remains unclear. The CDR3 totals 13 residues. Germline CDR1 is SGHRS and CDR2 is YFSETQ. Trimming removed 2 bases at V and 2 bases at J, with 7 bases between. The CDR3 DNA sequence: TGCGCCAGCAGCTTTAGTAGTCAAGAGACCCAGTACTTC. This codes for CASSFSSQETQYF.

The chain is built from TRBV18 and TRBJ1-1, with D possibly matching TRBD1 (6 bases). Germline V gene sequence: CDR1 KGHSH, CDR2 LQKENI. The length of the CDR3 is 16 residues. Trimming cost V 1 base and J 4 bases, with 16 bases left between them. In nucleotides, the CDR3 is TGTGCCAGCTCACCACGTTTGTTAATAGGGGGCACTGAAGCTTTCTTT. Amino acid sequence: CASSPRLLIGGTEAFF.

The chain is built from TRBV7-8 and TRBJ2-5, with 9 bases matching TRBD1. V shed 5 bases, J shed 4 bases, and the junction held 8 bases outside the gene matches. This CDR3 has 15 residues. In germline, CDR1 is SGHVS, CDR2 FQNEAQ. CDR3 region: CASSLRTGVSETQYF. The CDR3 bases are TGTGCCAGCAGCCTGAGGACAGGGGTATCAGAGACCCAGTACTTC.

The chain employs TRBV11-3 and TRBJ2-7, with 10 bases that match TRBD2. J gave up 5 bases and V 5 bases, and 9 bases lay outside the gene matches. Germline-derived CDR1 and CDR2 are SGHNT and YENEEA. The CDR3 totals 15 residues. The CDR3 nucleotides read TGTGCCAGCAGCAGAAGCGGGAGGGCCAACGACGAGCAGTACTTC. As protein: CASSRSGRANDEQYF. Variable domain in full (rest from reference TRBV11-3 and TRBJ2-7): EAGVVQSPRYKIIEKKQPVAFWCNPISGHNTLYWYLQNLGQGPELLIRYENEEAVDDSQLPKDRFSAERLKGVDSTLKIQPAELGDSAVYLCASSRSGRANDEQYFGPGTRLTVT.

This clone was seen a handful of times. Other nucleotide sequences from this sample produce the same CDR3. The chain carries TRBV11-2 and TRBJ2-7, with D maybe TRBD1 (6 bases). V was cut by 6 bases and J by 0 bases, with 12 bases left in between. The CDR3 runs 14 residues. The germline V gene has CDR1 SGHAT and CDR2 FQNNGV. CDR3 sequence: CASSLDRSSYEQYF. The DNA for the CDR3 is TGTGCCAGCAGTCTAGACAGGAGCTCCTACGAGCAGTACTTC.

The gene calls are TRBV14 and TRBJ2-7; 8 bases fit TRBD2. The CDR3 sequence is 13 residues long. V was pared by 4 bases and J by 2 bases, with 1 base of the junction left unmatched. Germline V lookup: CDR1 SGHDN, CDR2 FVKESK. For the CDR3, the DNA is TGTGCCAGCAGCCCGGGACTAGCCTACGAGCAGTACTTC. This encodes CASSPGLAYEQYF.

This chain uses TRBV30 with TRBJ1-2; D might be TRBD1 (5 bases). The length of the CDR3 is 14 residues. Per germline, CDR1 GTSNPN and CDR2 SVGIG (reference sequence). Trimming shortened V by 4 bases and J by 4 bases, and 16 bases separated the two germline ends. For the CDR3, the DNA is TGTGCCTGGACTCCACTGGGACTTGGCTATGGCTACACCTTC. This codes for CAWTPLGLGYGYTF.

The chain couples TRBV6-6 to TRBJ1-5, with D maybe TRBD1 (5 bases). This CDR3 comprises 17 residues. Germline V gives CDR1 MNHNY, CDR2 SVGAGI (reference sequence). The germline V and J ends were trimmed by 5 bases and 6 bases, with 23 bases remaining between them. The CDR3 sequence: CASSPWGFRTEGQPQHF. The CDR3 region has the DNA TGTGCCAGCAGTCCCTGGGGGTTCCGGACGGAGGGTCAGCCCCAGCATTTT.

The sample holds one count of this clone. The chain links TRBV24-1 to TRBJ2-1; possibly TRBD2 for D (5 bases). CDR1 and CDR2 from the germline V gene are KGHDR and SFDVKD. The CDR3 has 14 amino acids. The ends were cut back, 0 bases at V and 10 bases at J, with 12 bases in the middle. The DNA of the CDR3 is TGTGCCACCAGTGATTTGCTGGTTCCGGGGGAGCAGTTCTTC. It yields the protein CATSDLLVPGEQFF.

This sequence joins TRBV24-1 and TRBJ1-4; 8 bases agree with TRBD1. V lost 2 bases, J lost 7 bases, and 5 bases stayed unmatched. The CDR3 runs 15 residues. From germline, CDR1 is KGHDR and CDR2 SFDVKD. CDR3 bases: TGTGCCACCAGTGATTCGACAGGGGTGGGTGAAAAACTGTTTTTT. Residues: CATSDSTGVGEKLFF.

The chain joins TRBV28 to TRBJ2-5, with 7 bases lining up with TRBD1. This CDR3 is built from 17 residues. With V trimmed by 2 bases and J by 4 bases, 13 bases remained unmatched. Germline V gene sequence: CDR1 MDHEN, CDR2 SYDVKM. The CDR3 nucleotides are TGTGCCAGCAGTTTAGGGGTTGGAAGGGCAGGGGGAGAGACCCAGTACTTC. This sequence encodes CASSLGVGRAGGETQYF. Filled out from reference TRBV28 and TRBJ2-5, the complete variable domain reads DVKVTQSSRYLVKRTGEKVFLECVQDMDHENMFWYRQDPGLGLRLIYFSYDVKMKEKGDIPEGYSVSREKKERFSLILESASTNQTSMYLCASSLGVGRAGGETQYFGPGTRLLVL.

The rearrangement links TRBV5-1 to TRBJ1-2; D is ambiguous. Trimming stripped 2 bases from V and 0 bases from J, with 8 bases between. Germline CDR1 is SGHRS and CDR2 is YFSETQ. CDR3 length: 14 residues. CDR3 in amino acids: CASSLESANYGYTF. The CDR3 nucleotides read TGCGCCAGCAGCTTAGAATCAGCTAACTATGGCTACACCTTC.